This entry is about one TCR beta chain. These data belong to a study of blood T cell repertoires in COVID-19. Study details: The United States, Italy and Spain were the sources of the acute and convalescent COVID-19 samples. Sample material is recorded as cDNA or gDNA derived from T cells, B-cell-depleted T cells, or PBMCs.

The authors' processing: Reference gene primer amplification in the assay estimated nucleated cell counts. Measured with immunoSEQ multiplex PCR; TCRdb has only the in-frame clones, and not every one. For V, J and clone size, that table is used; D and trimming come from the DNA. This table holds some 240,000 clones, around 84% found once. The TCR originated in a human donor in a cohort sampled during active COVID-19. The specimen was peripheral blood.

The CDR3 reads CASSQDLRVAATHNEQFF. The CDR3 coding sequence is TGCGCCAGCAGCCAAGATCTTAGAGTAGCGGCTACACACAATGAGCAGTTCTTC. This chain joins TRBV4-1 and TRBJ2-1; D possibly corresponds to TRBD2 (6 bases). Trimming cost V 0 bases and J 5 bases, with 20 bases left between them. Germline CDR1 reads MGHRA; CDR2 reads YSYEKL. This CDR3 spans 18 amino acids.